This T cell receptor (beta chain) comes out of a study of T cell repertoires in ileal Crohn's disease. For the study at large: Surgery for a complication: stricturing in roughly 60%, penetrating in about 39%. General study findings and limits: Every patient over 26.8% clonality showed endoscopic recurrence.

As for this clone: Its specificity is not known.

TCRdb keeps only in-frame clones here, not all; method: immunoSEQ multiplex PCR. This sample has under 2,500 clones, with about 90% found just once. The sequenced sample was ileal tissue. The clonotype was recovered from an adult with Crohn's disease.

The CDR3 nucleotides read TGTGCCAGCAGCCAAGAATTTTCTGCCAGGGGCCTAACTACCTACAATGAGCAGTTCTTC. This encodes CASSQEFSARGLTTYNEQFF. The J gene is TRBJ2-1, the V gene TRBV4-2, with D maybe TRBD1 (6 bases). The CDR3 contains 20 residues. V was clipped by 0 bases and J by 2 bases, with 23 bases between them. Germline CDR1 LGHNA, CDR2 YNFKEQ.